This T cell receptor (beta chain) was sequenced for a study of response to subunit inactivated influenza vaccine. The CDR3 spans 19 residues. V was clipped by 2 bases and J by 7 bases, with 26 bases between them. CDR1 and CDR2 from the germline V gene are MNHEY and SVGAGI. TCRdb ran MiXCR on the RT-PCR reads and lists one entry per CDR3 protein. The sample has 500,000 to 600,000 distinct CDR3 sequences; around 8% are singletons. The rearrangement links TRBV6-5 to TRBJ1-4; D is unclear. The specimen comprised PBMCs from blood, sampled less than 30 months after vaccination. This clonotype was obtained from a man aged 50 to 69 who received an inactivated influenza vaccine. CDR3 in DNA: TGTGCCAGCAGTTACCCCGGCCAGTGGCCGGAAACCTCAATTGAAAAACTGTTTTTT. Encoded protein: CASSYPGQWPETSIEKLFF.